Each of the 17 T cell receptor beta chains below was sequenced from the same sample in a study of CD8 T cells in ankylosing spondylitis. Study outcomes and limitations: A motif in TCR beta, a set of under ten highly homologous variants, appeared characteristic of ankylosing spondylitis blood.

These receptors' antigens are unknown. Using its own MiXCR run on the 5' RACE reads, TCRdb lists one record per CDR3 protein. The table includes hundreds of thousands of distinct CDR3 sequences, about 13% detected once. The sample was blood, either unsorted or a sorted T cell fraction (not recorded which). These receptors came from a male donor with ankylosing spondylitis.

The chain employs TRBV20-1 and TRBJ1-5, with 7 positions matching TRBD1. Germline V gene lookup returns CDR1 DFQATT and CDR2 SNEGSKA (reference sequence). The J segment lost 0 bases and the V segment lost 5 bases, leaving 4 bases of the junction unmatched. The CDR3 extends over 14 amino acids. In DNA, the CDR3 is TGCAGTGCTTGGGACAGTAATAGCAATCAGCCCCAGCATTTT. Its protein is CSAWDSNSNQPQHF.

The chain carries TRBV19 and TRBJ1-5; TRBD1 aligns across 7 bases. V shed 0 bases, J shed 4 bases, and the junction held 6 bases outside the gene matches. Germline CDR1 reads LNHDA; CDR2 reads SQIVND (reference sequence). CDR3 length equals 16 residues. CDR3: CASSIEGAQGNQPQHF. The CDR3 DNA reads as TGTGCCAGTAGTATAGAGGGGGCACAGGGGAATCAGCCCCAGCATTTT.

This clonotype was seen repeatedly, ten times or more. The chain employs TRBV4-2 and TRBJ2-7, with D perhaps TRBD2 (5 bases). Germline CDR1 and CDR2: LGHNA and YNFKEQ. This CDR3 has 17 amino acids. The V gene lost 4 bases and the J gene lost 1 base, with 20 bases spanning the gap. The CDR3, as DNA: TGTGCCAGCAGCCGATCGATGTTAGCGTCTCTTTCCTACGAGCAGTACTTC. It is translated as CASSRSMLASLSYEQYF.

The CDR3 coding sequence is TGTGCCAGCAGCCCCGGGTCTGTCGATGAGCAGTTCTTC. It is translated as CASSPGSVDEQFF. The chain employs TRBV7-8 and TRBJ2-1; D unclear. Germline CDR1 and CDR2: SGHVS and FQNEAQ. This CDR3 region has 13 residues. With 5 bases removed from V and 8 bases from J, the gap between germline ends came to 13 bases.

This clonotype has just a few counts. The chain couples TRBV6-5 to TRBJ2-5, with D possibly matching TRBD1 (6 bases). From germline, CDR1 is MNHEY and CDR2 SVGAGI. The CDR3 contains 15 residues. V lost 2 bases to trimming and J lost 5 bases, with 15 bases between them. CDR3 nucleotides: TGTGCCAGCAGTTACGGGACACAGGGTTCCGAGACCCAGTACTTC. Encoded protein: CASSYGTQGSETQYF.

This clonotype was seen more than once but under ten times. This chain links TRBV4-1 with TRBJ2-3, with 10 bases identical to TRBD2. The CDR3 contains 16 residues. The germline V gene has CDR1 MGHRA and CDR2 YSYEKL. J was trimmed by 7 bases and V by 3 bases; bases with no gene match: 10. Here the CDR3 DNA reads TGCGCCAGCAGCCAGAAGAGGCTAGCGGGAGACCATACGCAGTATTTT. Its translation is CASSQKRLAGDHTQYF.

The rearrangement links TRBV3-1 to TRBJ2-1; 7 nucleotides line up with TRBD2. The CDR3 spans 16 residues. With V trimmed by 4 bases and J by 1 base, 7 bases remained unmatched. The germline gives CDR1 LGHDT, CDR2 YNNKEL (reference sequence). CDR3 bases: TGTGCCAGCAGCCCCCGAGCGGGACTGTCCTACAATGAGCAGTTCTTC. It codes for CASSPRAGLSYNEQFF.

This clonotype has only a few counts. The chain employs TRBV11-3 and TRBJ2-2; 8 bases are a match to TRBD2. CDR3 length: 17 residues. Germline CDR1 SGHNT, CDR2 YENEEA. The V gene end was trimmed by 1 base and the J gene end by 0 bases; junction bases not matched to a gene: 4. The CDR3 loop reads CASSLASGSSNTGELFF. CDR3 in DNA: TGTGCCAGCAGCTTAGCTAGCGGGTCCTCGAACACCGGGGAGCTGTTTTTT.

This clonotype showed up just a few times. The rearrangement joins TRBV29-1 to TRBJ2-1; TRBD1 matches at 7 bases. The CDR3 runs 16 residues. V shed 1 base and J 0 bases; nucleotides not matched to a gene: 6. Germline CDR1 and CDR2: SQVTM and ANQGSEA. CDR3 sequence reads: CSVEGDSQSSYNEQFF. The CDR3 bases are TGCAGCGTTGAAGGGGACAGCCAGAGCTCCTACAATGAGCAGTTCTTC.

J is TRBJ2-7 and V is TRBV15; D is perhaps TRBD1 or TRBD2 (5 bases each). This CDR3 is 15 amino acids long. Germline V CDR1 and CDR2: LNHNV, YYDKDF (reference sequence). The V end lost 0 bases, the J end lost 2 bases, and 11 bases lay between the germline ends. The CDR3 is CATSRDVGATYEQYV. CDR3 nucleotides: TGTGCCACCAGCAGAGATGTCGGGGCGACCTACGAGCAGTACGTC.

This clonotype was counted only a few times. This chain joins TRBV6-1 and TRBJ2-2; 9 positions agree with TRBD2. Germline-derived CDR1 and CDR2 are MNHNS and SASEGT. The length of the CDR3 is 16 residues. V gave up 0 bases and J gave up 5 bases; unmatched junction bases: 4. The chain's CDR3 is CASSEALAGATGELFF. In DNA form, the CDR3 reads TGTGCCAGCAGTGAAGCGTTAGCGGGAGCTACCGGGGAGCTGTTTTTT.

The chain carries TRBV4-2 and TRBJ1-2; 10 positions match TRBD1. V trimming: 1 base; J trimming: 6 bases; junction bases outside the gene matches: 2. The V gene's germline CDR1 is LGHNA and CDR2 YNFKEQ. CDR3 length equals 14 residues. CDR3 amino acids: CASSQVGTGDGYTF. In DNA form, the CDR3 reads TGTGCCAGCAGCCAAGTAGGGACAGGGGATGGCTACACCTTC.

This clonotype was seen only a few times. This chain connects TRBV12-3 or TRBV12-4 to TRBJ1-5; maybe TRBD1 (6 bases). V was clipped by 8 bases and J by 4 bases, with 18 bases between them. CDR3 length: 15 amino acids. The CDR3 DNA reads as TGTGCCAGCCGAAACGCCGGGACACCTAATCAGCCCCAGCATTTT. Translating gives CASRNAGTPNQPQHF.

The chain is built from TRBV4-2 and TRBJ2-6; 15 bases align to TRBD2. Per the germline V gene, CDR1 is LGHNA and CDR2 is YNFKEQ. Losses at the gene ends were 4 bases for V and 5 bases for J; bases not matched to a gene: 6. The CDR3 has 18 amino acids. CDR3 DNA sequence: TGTGCCAGCAGCCCTCTGGGACTAGCGGGAGGATGGGCCAACGTCCTGACTTTC. It codes for CASSPLGLAGGWANVLTF.

This clonotype was detected a few times. The J gene is TRBJ2-7, the V gene TRBV6-1, with 10 positions matching TRBD1. The CDR3 contains 15 residues. The V gene end was trimmed by 7 bases and the J gene end by 5 bases; junction bases not matched to a gene: 11. The germline gives CDR1 MNHNS, CDR2 SASEGT. The CDR3 protein is CASKSRDRGFHEQYF. The CDR3, as DNA: TGTGCCAGCAAAAGCCGGGACAGGGGATTCCACGAGCAGTACTTC.

This clonotype has just one count. The DNA for the CDR3 is TGTGCCAGCAGCCTCGGCAGGGTAAAGACCCAGTACTTC. Amino acids: CASSLGRVKTQYF. The chain links TRBV7-2 to TRBJ2-5, with a tentative D call TRBD1 (5 bases). V lost 5 bases and J lost 6, with 13 bases in between. Germline V gene data show CDR1 as SGHTA and CDR2 as FQGNSA. This CDR3 has 13 residues.

The rearrangement uses TRBV27 and TRBJ2-2, with 10 bases fitting TRBD2. Germline trimming cut 6 bases from V and 4 bases from J; bases unmatched to any gene: 5. This CDR3 has 15 amino acids. Germline lookup yields CDR1 MNHEY and CDR2 SMNVEV (reference sequence). The CDR3 nucleotides are TGTGCCAGCAGACCAGGACTAGCGGTCACCGGGGAGCTGTTTTTT. It yields the protein CASRPGLAVTGELFF.